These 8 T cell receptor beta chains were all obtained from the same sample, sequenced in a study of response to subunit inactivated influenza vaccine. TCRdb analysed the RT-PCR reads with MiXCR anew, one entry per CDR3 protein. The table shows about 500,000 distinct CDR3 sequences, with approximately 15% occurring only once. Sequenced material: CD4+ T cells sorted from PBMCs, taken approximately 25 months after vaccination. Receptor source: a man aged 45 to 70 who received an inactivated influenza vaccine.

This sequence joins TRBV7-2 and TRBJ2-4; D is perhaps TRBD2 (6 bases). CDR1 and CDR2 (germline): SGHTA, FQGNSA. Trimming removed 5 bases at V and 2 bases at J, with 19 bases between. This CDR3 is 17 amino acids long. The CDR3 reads CASSRLVRTLTKNIQYF. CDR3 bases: TGTGCCAGCAGCCGACTAGTTAGGACCTTAACCAAAAACATTCAGTACTTC. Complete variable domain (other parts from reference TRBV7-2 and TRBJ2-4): GAGVSQSPSNKVTEKGKDVELRCDPISGHTALYWYRQSLGQGLEFLIYFQGNSAPDKSGLPSDRFSAERTGGSVSTLTIQRTQQEDSAVYLCASSRLVRTLTKNIQYFGAGTRLSVL.

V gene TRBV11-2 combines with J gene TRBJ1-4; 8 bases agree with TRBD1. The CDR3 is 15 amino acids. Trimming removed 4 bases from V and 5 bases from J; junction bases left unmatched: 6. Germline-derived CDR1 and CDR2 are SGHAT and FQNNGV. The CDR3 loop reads CASSWTGQFNEKLFF. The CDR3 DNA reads TGTGCCAGCAGCTGGACAGGGCAGTTCAATGAAAAACTGTTTTTT.

The DNA for the CDR3 is TGTGCCAGCAGTTTATGGGACAGGGGAAACGAGCAGTACTTC. Its protein product is CASSLWDRGNEQYF. The rearrangement uses TRBV12-3 or TRBV12-4 and TRBJ2-7, with TRBD1 identical over 10 bases. V was clipped by 2 bases and J by 5 bases; unmatched bases: 3. The CDR3 runs 14 residues.

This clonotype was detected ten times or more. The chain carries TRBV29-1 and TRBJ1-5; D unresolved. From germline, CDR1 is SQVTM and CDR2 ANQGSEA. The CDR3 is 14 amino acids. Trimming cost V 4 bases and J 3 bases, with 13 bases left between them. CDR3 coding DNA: TGCAGCGTTGTATGGACGGATCCCAATCAGCCCCAGCATTTT. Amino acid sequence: CSVVWTDPNQPQHF.

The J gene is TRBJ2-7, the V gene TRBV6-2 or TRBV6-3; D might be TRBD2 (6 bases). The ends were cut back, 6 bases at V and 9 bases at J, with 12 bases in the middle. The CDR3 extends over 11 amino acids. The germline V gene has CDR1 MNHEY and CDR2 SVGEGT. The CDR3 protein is CASSASGVQYF. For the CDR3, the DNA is TGTGCCAGCAGCGCCTCGGGGGTGCAGTACTTC.

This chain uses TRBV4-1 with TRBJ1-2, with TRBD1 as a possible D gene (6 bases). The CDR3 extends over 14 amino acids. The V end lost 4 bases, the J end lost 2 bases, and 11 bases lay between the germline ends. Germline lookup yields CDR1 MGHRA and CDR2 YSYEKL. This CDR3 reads CASSRPGQNYGYTF. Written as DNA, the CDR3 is TGCGCCAGCAGCCGACCCGGACAGAACTATGGCTACACCTTC.

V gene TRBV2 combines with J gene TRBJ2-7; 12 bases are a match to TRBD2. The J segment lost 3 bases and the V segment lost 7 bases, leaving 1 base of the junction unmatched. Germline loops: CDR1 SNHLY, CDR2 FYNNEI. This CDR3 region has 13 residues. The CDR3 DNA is TGTGCCAGCACGACTAGCGGGAGCTACGAGCAGTACTTC. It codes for CASTTSGSYEQYF. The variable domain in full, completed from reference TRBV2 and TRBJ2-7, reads EPEVTQTPSHQVTQMGQEVILRCVPISNHLYFYWYRQILGQKVEFLVSFYNNEISEKSEIFDDQFSVERPDGSNFTLKIRSTKLEDSAMYFCASTTSGSYEQYFGPGTRLTVT.

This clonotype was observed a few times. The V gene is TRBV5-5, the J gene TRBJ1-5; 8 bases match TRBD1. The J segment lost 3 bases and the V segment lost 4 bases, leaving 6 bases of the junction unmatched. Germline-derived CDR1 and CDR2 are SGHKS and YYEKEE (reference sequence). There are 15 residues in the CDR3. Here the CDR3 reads CASSAGTGINQPQHF. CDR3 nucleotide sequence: TGTGCCAGCAGCGCCGGGACAGGAATCAATCAGCCCCAGCATTTT. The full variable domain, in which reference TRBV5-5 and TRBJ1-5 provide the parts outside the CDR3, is DAGVTQSPTHLIKTRGQQVTLRCSPISGHKSVSWYQQVLGQGPQFIFQYYEKEERGRGNFPDRFSARQFPNYSSELNVNALLLGDSALYLCASSAGTGINQPQHFGDGTRLSIL.